The clone carrying this TCR beta chain was recorded a few times. What it binds is unknown. This sample was taken from a study of T-cell reconstitution after alpha-beta-depleted transplantation in children. TCRbeta library construction was performed incorporating unique molecular identifiers. TCRdb itself ran the PCR reads through MiXCR, one entry per CDR3 protein. The sample lists around 960,000 distinct CDR3 sequences; about 29% were seen once. Study conclusions and caveats: About two months after transplant, alpha-beta T cells reportedly came from several hundred expanded graft clones.

CDR3 size: 14 residues. Germline CDR1 reads DFQATT; CDR2 reads SNEGSKA (reference sequence). V was pared by 6 bases and J by 2 bases, with 14 bases between. The sequence was collected from a boy in the first two years of life who had a stem cell transplant for SCID, so the T cells may come from the graft donor. The chain employs TRBV20-1 and TRBJ1-5; no clear D. The starting material was PBMCs, mostly from graft donor cells, obtained 360 days after TCRalphabeta/CD19-depleted stem cell transplant. CDR3: CSAPLTKGNQPQHF. DNA of the CDR3: TGCAGTGCCCCGTTAACCAAGGGCAATCAGCCCCAGCATTTT.